The clone carrying this T cell receptor (beta chain) showed up just once. The entry originates in a study of control samples from healthy donors and cancer patients. The data were produced by immunoSEQ multiplex PCR, yet TCRdb's version contains in-frame clones alone and is incomplete. The sample has roughly 170,000 clones, 90% to 95% seen once. This CDR3 has 16 residues. J lost 3 bases, V lost 4 bases, and 8 bases had no gene match. CDR1 and CDR2 from the germline V gene are MGHRA and YSYEKL. The clonotype was recovered from a young man in good health. The sequenced sample consisted of blood. The chain recombines TRBV4-1 with TRBJ1-2; 10 positions agree with TRBD1. CDR3 nucleotides: TGCGCCAGCAGCCCTACACCGGGACAGGGGTACTATGGCTACACCTTC. It yields the protein CASSPTPGQGYYGYTF.